One sample yielded the 9 T cell receptor beta chains listed below, sequenced in a study of blood T cell repertoires in COVID-19. TCRdb's table, derived via immunoSEQ multiplex PCR, lists solely in-frame clones and lacks some. Found here are 150,000 to 200,000 clones, under 90% of them singletons; the top ten hold more than 12%. The source material was peripheral blood. These receptors were taken from a woman aged 70-85 years with COVID-19, enrolled during active disease.

CDR3 loop: CASSLGQHTGELFF. The CDR3 coding sequence is TGTGCCAGCAGCTTGGGACAGCACACCGGGGAGCTGTTTTTT. The genes are TRBV7-2 and TRBJ2-2, with TRBD1 identical over 7 bases. Germline CDR1 is SGHTA and CDR2 is FQGNSA. This CDR3 contains 14 residues. V lost 3 bases to trimming and J lost 3 bases; unmatched junction nucleotides: 1.

V gene TRBV20-1 combines with J gene TRBJ2-7; D remains ambiguous. The CDR3 is made up of 13 amino acids. V was shortened by 3 bases and J by 0 bases, with 9 bases between the two germline ends. Per germline, CDR1 DFQATT and CDR2 SNEGSKA (reference sequence). CDR3 in amino acids: CSASGYSSYEQYF. The DNA for the CDR3 is TGCAGTGCTAGTGGGTACAGCTCCTACGAGCAGTACTTC.

CDR3 amino acids: CASSMLLVWRGYTF. CDR3 bases: TGTGCCAGTAGTATGTTACTCGTTTGGAGGGGCTACACCTTC. V and J are TRBV19 and TRBJ1-2; D gene ambiguous. CDR3 length: 14 amino acids. Trimming removed 3 bases from V and 8 bases from J, with 16 bases in between. Germline-derived CDR1 and CDR2 are LNHDA and SQIVND (reference sequence).

The genes are TRBV5-6 and TRBJ1-1; 7 bases line up with TRBD1. This CDR3 contains 15 residues. The ends lost 1 base at V and 8 bases at J; junction bases unmatched: 11. CDR1 is SGHDT, CDR2 YYEEEE, per germline. The CDR3 loop reads CASSLFQGGGSEAFF. CDR3 nucleotide sequence: TGTGCCAGCAGCTTGTTTCAAGGGGGCGGGTCAGAAGCTTTCTTT.

This clone was counted only a few times. The V call is TRBV27, the J call TRBJ2-1, with TRBD2 matching 7 bases. Germline assignment: CDR1 MNHEY and CDR2 SMNVEV (reference sequence). Unmatched junction bases numbered 5, after V lost 4 bases and J lost 2 bases. CDR3 size: 15 residues. The CDR3 bases are TGTGCCAGCAGTTCCAAGCGGGGTACCTACAATGAGCAGTTCTTC. Residues: CASSSKRGTYNEQFF.

V and J are TRBV29-1 and TRBJ1-1, with D perhaps TRBD1 (6 bases). Germline CDR1 is SQVTM and CDR2 is ANQGSEA. The germline V and J ends were trimmed by 2 bases and 5 bases, with 15 bases remaining between them. The CDR3 runs to 14 residues. The CDR3 region has the DNA TGCAGCGTTGAACTTACAGGGTTGGGGACTGAAGCTTTCTTT. Translating gives CSVELTGLGTEAFF.

The chain recombines TRBV18 with TRBJ2-2; D call uncertain. Germline CDR1 KGHSH, CDR2 LQKENI. CDR3 length: 15 residues. Trimming left V 3 bases short and J 0 bases short, with 8 bases between. CDR3 amino acids: CASSPAVANTGELFF. Written as DNA, the CDR3 is TGTGCCAGCTCACCGGCGGTTGCGAACACCGGGGAGCTGTTTTTT. Using reference TRBV18 and TRBJ2-2 for the parts outside the CDR3, the full variable domain is NAGVMQNPRHLVRRRGQEARLRCSPMKGHSHVYWYRQLPEEGLKFMVYLQKENIIDESGMPKERFSAEFPKEGPSILRIQQVVRGDSAAYFCASSPAVANTGELFFGEGSRLTVL.

This chain uses TRBV5-1 with TRBJ1-2; D gene uncertain. The V gene lost 5 bases and the J gene lost 4 bases, with 9 bases spanning the gap. The germline V gene has CDR1 SGHRS and CDR2 YFSETQ. This CDR3 comprises 12 residues. Here the CDR3 DNA reads TGCGCCAGCAGGGGGAGCAGCTATGGCTACACCTTC. It codes for CASRGSSYGYTF.

This chain links TRBV18 with TRBJ1-2, with 7 bases lining up with TRBD1. V gave up 3 bases and J gave up 7 bases; unmatched junction bases: 14. Germline values: CDR1 KGHSH, CDR2 LQKENI. This CDR3 spans 16 amino acids. CDR3 DNA: TGTGCCAGCTCACCGCTGAGCAAAACAGGGGCCCTTGGCTACACCTTC. Translation gives CASSPLSKTGALGYTF.